This T cell receptor beta chain was sequenced in a study of blood T cell repertoires in COVID-19. The CDR3 extends over 15 amino acids. The trim removed 4 bases at V and 3 bases at J, leaving 4 bases unmatched. Germline CDR1 and CDR2: SGHTA and FQGNSA. Original processing methods: For nucleated cells, counts were estimated from reference gene primer amplification. Clones were sequenced by immunoSEQ multiplex PCR, and TCRdb holds only the in-frame ones, with some missing. The V and J calls and clone size come from that table; D and trimming were worked out from the DNA. The data contain approximately 150,000 clones, 75% to 85% of them singletons.

J is TRBJ2-7 and V is TRBV7-2; the match to TRBD2 covers 12 bases. Input material: peripheral blood. The source of this sequence is an older man who had recovered from COVID-19. The CDR3 DNA reads as TGTGCCAGCAGCTCACCGACTAGCGGGGGCTACGAGCAGTACTTC. Amino acid sequence: CASSSPTSGGYEQYF.